What follows are 3 T cell receptor beta chains derived from one specimen sequenced in a study of Siglec-9 on CD8 T cells in melanoma. This table comes from immunoSEQ multiplex PCR, and its TCRdb copy is limited to in-frame clones, with some not included. The sample contains 29,000 or so clones, about 80% of which appear only once. What was sequenced was Siglec-9- CD8+ T cells sorted from blood. Receptors originate from a human donor in good health.

The table lists this clone with a few counts. The V gene is TRBV30, the J gene TRBJ1-5, with D hard to call. V lost 4 bases to trimming and J lost 1 base, with 8 bases between them. CDR1 and CDR2 from the germline V gene are GTSNPN and SVGIG (reference sequence). This CDR3 comprises 13 residues. CDR3 sequence reads: CAWTSGSNQPQHF. The CDR3 coding sequence is TGTGCCTGGACCTCGGGGAGCAATCAGCCCCAGCATTTT.

The CDR3 coding sequence is TGTGCCAGCAGCTCGACAGGTCTCCAAGAGACCCAGTACTTC. As protein: CASSSTGLQETQYF. The chain is built from TRBV7-9 and TRBJ2-5, with D perhaps matching TRBD1 (6 bases). CDR1 SEHNR and CDR2 FQNEAQ come from the germline V gene (reference sequence). V dropped 4 bases and J dropped 1 base, with 10 bases sitting between them. This CDR3 is built from 14 residues.

V is TRBV19 and J is TRBJ1-5; 9 nucleotides align to TRBD1. CDR3 length equals 17 residues. V gave up 1 base and J gave up 6 bases; unmatched junction bases: 10. Germline V gene lookup returns CDR1 LNHDA and CDR2 SQIVND (reference sequence). The CDR3 DNA sequence: TGTGCCAGTAGTATAGGTAGGACAGGGGTTTATCGTCAGCCCCAGCATTTT. It is translated as CASSIGRTGVYRQPQHF. Filled out from reference TRBV19 and TRBJ1-5, the complete variable domain reads DGGITQSPKYLFRKEGQNVTLSCEQNLNHDAMYWYRQDPGQGLRLIYYSQIVNDFQKGDIAEGYSVSREKKESFPLTVTSAQKNPTAFYLCASSIGRTGVYRQPQHFGDGTRLSIL.